The 23 T cell receptor beta chains below were found in one sample sequenced in a study of blood T cells in healthy people across ages. Primers used in a second PCR of roughly 7 to 12 cycles were a sample-barcoded 5' primer and a J-beta primer mix. TCRdb re-derived calls from the 5' RACE reads in MiXCR, one entry per CDR3 protein. Among 1.5 million to 2 million distinct CDR3 sequences, roughly 49% were seen once, and the ten largest hold more than 2%. Sample: blood. Receptor source: a woman in her thirties or forties in good health.

This clonotype was seen only a few times. The CDR3 DNA reads as TGTGCCAGCAGTTACGTCCGACTAGCGGGGAGCAGGGCCTACGAGCAGTACTTC. Encoded protein: CASSYVRLAGSRAYEQYF. The chain couples TRBV6-2 or TRBV6-3 to TRBJ2-7; 11 bases are a match to TRBD2. Germline loops: CDR1 MNHEY, CDR2 SVGEGT. The CDR3 runs 18 residues. The V gene end was trimmed by 2 bases and the J gene end by 2 bases; junction bases not matched to a gene: 11.

This clonotype was seen a handful of times. The chain links TRBV7-2 to TRBJ2-3; D is possibly TRBD1 (6 bases). Between the trimmed V and J ends, which lost 7 bases and 0 bases, there was a span of 14 bases. This CDR3 comprises 15 residues. CDR1 is SGHTA, CDR2 FQGNSA, per germline. As DNA, the CDR3 is TGTGCCAGCACTCGGACAGCAACTAGCACAGATACGCAGTATTTT. Translating gives CASTRTATSTDTQYF. The full variable domain, its missing parts supplied by reference TRBV7-2 and TRBJ2-3, is GAGVSQSPSNKVTEKGKDVELRCDPISGHTALYWYRQSLGQGLEFLIYFQGNSAPDKSGLPSDRFSAERTGGSVSTLTIQRTQQEDSAVYLCASTRTATSTDTQYFGPGTRLTVL.

This clonotype was found a few times. J is TRBJ2-7 and V is TRBV29-1; 10 bases map to TRBD2. The CDR3 is 14 residues long. Trimming at V came to 7 bases and at J to 7 bases, leaving 13 bases not matched to a gene. CDR1 and CDR2 from the germline V gene are SQVTM and ANQGSEA. The CDR3 loop is CSARERGGFGEQYF. DNA for the CDR3: TGCAGCGCACGGGAGCGGGGGGGCTTCGGTGAGCAGTACTTC.

V gene TRBV7-2 combines with J gene TRBJ1-2, with 12 bases lining up with TRBD1. From germline, CDR1 is SGHTA and CDR2 FQGNSA. The CDR3 sequence is 16 residues long. Trimming took 5 bases from V and 8 from J; bases not matched to a gene: 12. Written as DNA, the CDR3 is TGTGCCAGCAGCCGTAGGGGGACAGGGGGCGCAGGAGGCTACACCTTC. Encoded protein: CASSRRGTGGAGGYTF.

The chain links TRBV5-1 to TRBJ1-6, with D possibly being TRBD1 (5 bases). CDR1 and CDR2 (germline): SGHRS, YFSETQ. The CDR3 is 15 amino acids. V lost 3 bases and J lost 0, with 7 bases in between. The CDR3 loop is CASSWDGSYNSPLHF. Written as DNA, the CDR3 is TGCGCCAGCAGCTGGGACGGCTCCTATAATTCACCCCTCCACTTT.

Points on this clonotype: An end of the junction differs from the germline gene, which may be a read error. The V gene is TRBV6-5, the J gene TRBJ2-6; the D gene is possibly TRBD1 (5 bases). This CDR3 has 16 residues. CDR1 is MNHEY and CDR2 is SVGAGI in the germline V gene. CDR3 in DNA: TGTGCCAACAGTTACTCTGGGGCATCTGGGGCCAACGTCCTGACTTTC. Encoded protein: CANSYSGASGANVLTF.

This clonotype appeared a single time. This rearrangement joins TRBV13 to TRBJ1-2; a possible D gene is TRBD1 (5 bases). The CDR3 has 15 residues. The V gene lost 7 bases and the J gene lost 3 bases, with 18 bases spanning the gap. CDR1 is PRHDT and CDR2 is FYEKMQ in the germline V gene (reference sequence). DNA for the CDR3: TGTGCCAGCACTACAGGAACGGGGGAGGACTATGGCTACACCTTC. Protein product: CASTTGTGEDYGYTF.

This clonotype has only a few counts. The chain combines TRBV12-3 or TRBV12-4 with TRBJ2-5; 7 nucleotides agree with TRBD1. CDR3 size: 15 residues. The J segment lost 1 base and the V segment lost 7 bases, leaving 9 bases of the junction unmatched. CDR3 in DNA: TGTGCCAGCACGTCGACAGGGTTAGGCCAAGAGACCCAGTACTTC. Its protein is CASTSTGLGQETQYF.

The chain uses TRBV29-1 and TRBJ2-5; 12 bases are a match to TRBD2. J was trimmed by 4 bases and V by 3 bases; bases with no gene match: 9. The CDR3 consists of 16 residues. Looked up from germline, CDR1 is SQVTM and CDR2 is ANQGSEA. CDR3: CSVDGLAGGLGETQYF. CDR3 sequence (DNA): TGCAGCGTTGATGGTCTAGCGGGGGGGCTTGGAGAGACCCAGTACTTC.

This sequence joins TRBV10-3 and TRBJ2-7; the D gene is possibly TRBD1 (6 bases). Germline loops: CDR1 ENHRY, CDR2 SYGVKD. The ends were cut back, 6 bases at V and 2 bases at J, with 11 bases in the middle. The CDR3 length is 13 residues. CDR3 loop: CAIRTGQPYEQYF. CDR3 DNA sequence: TGTGCCATCAGGACCGGACAGCCCTACGAGCAGTACTTC.

V gene TRBV2 combines with J gene TRBJ1-2; TRBD1 agrees at 7 bases. Germline assignment: CDR1 SNHLY and CDR2 FYNNEI. The CDR3 extends over 16 amino acids. The ends lost 5 bases at V and 4 bases at J; junction bases unmatched: 13. Here the CDR3 reads CASSQRQRGTAYGYTF. CDR3 coding DNA: TGTGCCAGCAGTCAACGGCAGAGGGGGACAGCCTATGGCTACACCTTC.

The rearrangement uses TRBV20-1 and TRBJ2-6; 7 nucleotides agree with TRBD1. The CDR3 length is 17 residues. V was clipped by 6 bases and J by 0 bases; unmatched bases: 11. Germline V gives CDR1 DFQATT, CDR2 SNEGSKA (reference sequence). The CDR3 DNA is TGCAGTGCATCTTTGGCAGGGGGAATCTCTGGGGCCAACGTCCTGACTTTC. This gives the protein CSASLAGGISGANVLTF.

The rearrangement joins TRBV4-3 to TRBJ1-1, with 9 bases aligning to TRBD1. With V trimmed by 1 base and J by 3 bases, 12 bases remained unmatched. Germline loops: CDR1 LGHNA, CDR2 YSLEER. This CDR3 region has 18 residues. The CDR3 bases are TGCGCCAGCAGCCAAGGAGGGACAGGGACGACCCCGGACACTGAAGCTTTCTTT. Translated, it gives CASSQGGTGTTPDTEAFF.

Of note for this clonotype: An end of the junction differs from the germline gene, which may be a read error. This chain connects TRBV7-2 to TRBJ2-3, with a possible D match to TRBD1 (5 bases). This CDR3 spans 14 amino acids. Germline V gene lookup returns CDR1 SGHTA and CDR2 FQGNSA. In DNA, the CDR3 is TGTGCCAGCAGCTTAGACGACAGCACAGATACGCGGTATTTT. Translated, it gives CASSLDDSTDTRYF.

The chain combines TRBV7-2 with TRBJ2-1; 9 bases align to TRBD2. Germline V lookup: CDR1 SGHTA, CDR2 FQGNSA. Unmatched junction bases numbered 5, after V lost 2 bases and J lost 6 bases. This CDR3 is 15 amino acids long. CDR3 protein: CASSLMRGGPNEQFF. CDR3 DNA sequence: TGTGCCAGCAGCTTAATGCGGGGGGGCCCCAATGAGCAGTTCTTC.

The chain is built from TRBV7-6 and TRBJ2-1, with D perhaps TRBD1 (6 bases). The tail of the sequence fits TRBJ2-7 better, so the J call may be wrong. The CDR3 loop spans 14 amino acids. Germline values: CDR1 SGHVS, CDR2 FNYEAQ. The DNA of the CDR3 is TGTGCCAGCAGCCCTGAAACAGGGCTGGGCGAGCAGTACTTC. This codes for CASSPETGLGEQYF.

The genes are TRBV12-3 or TRBV12-4 and TRBJ1-2; unclear D gene. Trimming stripped 6 bases from V and 2 bases from J, with 19 bases between. The CDR3 runs to 16 residues. CDR3 DNA sequence: TGTGCCAGCAGCCCCCCGTCCCTTAGGGCCAACTATGGCTACACCTTC. This codes for CASSPPSLRANYGYTF.

This clonotype was seen once. The chain employs TRBV5-1 and TRBJ2-1; D is perhaps TRBD1 (5 bases). The CDR3 has 15 residues. The germline V gene encodes CDR1 SGHRS and CDR2 YFSETQ. Trimming removed 4 bases from V and 9 bases from J, with 20 bases in between. For the CDR3, the DNA is TGCGCCAGCAGCAAATCTGATTTAGATACAGGTGAGCAGTTCTTC. This codes for CASSKSDLDTGEQFF.

The V call is TRBV2, the J call TRBJ2-1, with D unclear. V lost 9 bases, J lost 12 bases, and 15 bases lay in between. The CDR3 spans 11 residues. Germline CDR1 is SNHLY and CDR2 is FYNNEI. DNA for the CDR3: TGTGCCAGTTTAATCTACAGTGGGCAGTTCTTC. This encodes CASLIYSGQFF.

This clonotype occurred a few times. This chain connects TRBV19 to TRBJ2-7; 7 nucleotides align to TRBD1. The CDR3 is 15 residues long. Per germline, CDR1 LNHDA and CDR2 SQIVND (reference sequence). Trimming removed 2 bases from V and 0 bases from J; junction bases left unmatched: 4. The CDR3 loop is CASSIFAGGSYEQYF. DNA of the CDR3: TGTGCCAGTAGTATATTTGCAGGGGGCTCCTACGAGCAGTACTTC.

The chain has TRBV11-2 and TRBJ1-2; maybe TRBD1 (5 bases). The CDR3 is 13 residues long. V was shortened by 5 bases and J by 4 bases, with 11 bases between the two germline ends. CDR1 is SGHAT, CDR2 FQNNGV, per germline. The DNA of the CDR3 is TGTGCCAGCAGCGTAGCAGGGCTCTATGGCTACACCTTC. This codes for CASSVAGLYGYTF.

This clonotype was seen a few times. The genes are TRBV7-2 and TRBJ2-6; D uncertain. Germline CDR1 is SGHTA and CDR2 is FQGNSA. Trimming removed 1 base from V and 4 bases from J, with 5 bases in between. This CDR3 spans 14 amino acids. CDR3 amino acids: CASSLVMGANVLTF. The CDR3, as DNA: TGTGCCAGCAGCTTAGTTATGGGGGCCAACGTCCTGACTTTC.

The V gene is TRBV15, the J gene TRBJ2-3; 8 nucleotides agree with TRBD2. V dropped 0 bases and J dropped 2; count of bases not matched to a gene: 7. Per the germline V gene, CDR1 is LNHNV and CDR2 is YYDKDF (reference sequence). The CDR3 is 17 residues long. Here the CDR3 reads CATSRDQRGGYTDTQYF. The CDR3 nucleotides are TGTGCCACCAGCAGAGACCAACGGGGGGGGTACACAGATACGCAGTATTTT.